This entry features one T cell receptor beta chain sequence. Its specificity is not known. This specimen comes from a study of cytomegalovirus exposure and HLA in healthy donors. About the study: From donors who were HLA-typed, an early data release held around 85 million unique TCRs. Study-wide results and caveats: Some V segments could not be told apart, so they were left out, TRBV6-2 and TRBV6-3 among them. An analysis was carried out later, and it reportedly showed fewer N-insertions in an Asian-associated ancestry cluster than the approximately 610-donor mean. Analysis was carried out at a later point, and it linked a missense DCLRE1C variant to TCR beta V- and J-gene trimming.

Primers included in the PCR were 60 Vbeta and 13 Jbeta primers. The assay was immunoSEQ multiplex PCR, and TCRdb's table has in-frame clones only and misses some. Recorded for this sample: about 170,000 clones. Per germline, CDR1 ENHRY and CDR2 SYGVKD. V shed 8 bases and J 8 bases; nucleotides not matched to a gene: 2. The CDR3 is 11 residues long. The sequence came from an older woman in good health and CMV-seronegative. The source material was PBMCs. The genes are TRBV10-3 and TRBJ1-4, with TRBD1 identical over 7 bases. Here the CDR3 reads CAIGDSEKLFF. The CDR3 bases are TGTGCCATCGGGGACAGCGAAAAACTGTTTTTT.